One and the same sample provided the 7 T cell receptor beta chains below, sequenced in a study of blood T cell repertoires in COVID-19. Using immunoSEQ multiplex PCR, the repertoire was profiled, and TCRdb retains in-frame clones only, with some absent. The table records over 150,000 clones, around 84% of them present only once. Sequenced input: peripheral blood. The receptors here all came from a man in his fifties with active or convalescent COVID-19.

The chain has TRBV6-5 and TRBJ2-7, with 8 bases identical to TRBD2. This CDR3 region has 15 residues. V was pared by 6 bases and J by 2 bases, with 9 bases of the junction left unmatched. Per the germline V gene, CDR1 is MNHEY and CDR2 is SVGAGI. The CDR3, as DNA: TGTGCCAGCAGGTCGCGGGGGGCATTTACCTACGAGCAGTACTTC. Its protein is CASRSRGAFTYEQYF.

The rearrangement joins TRBV7-9 to TRBJ1-4; D perhaps matches TRBD1 (5 bases). Germline CDR1 reads SEHNR; CDR2 reads FQNEAQ (reference sequence). V was clipped by 4 bases and J by 8 bases, with 17 bases between them. This CDR3 contains 15 residues. DNA for the CDR3: TGTGCCAGCAGCTCGGGAGAGCGGGGGGGGGAAAAACTGTTTTTT. Amino acids: CASSSGERGGEKLFF.

This clone was picked up one time. The chain has TRBV19 and TRBJ2-1; D perhaps matches TRBD2 (5 bases). V lost 3 bases to trimming and J lost 7 bases, with 19 bases between them. CDR3 size: 16 residues. CDR1 and CDR2 from the germline V gene are LNHDA and SQIVND (reference sequence). CDR3 residues: CASSISEGHWGNEQFF. As DNA, the CDR3 is TGTGCCAGTAGTATTTCTGAGGGCCACTGGGGTAATGAGCAGTTCTTC.

The genes are TRBV7-8 and TRBJ2-5; the D is unclear. This CDR3 region has 15 residues. Trimming took off 5 bases at V and 2 bases at J, with 15 bases between the two ends. The germline V gene has CDR1 SGHVS and CDR2 FQNEAQ. The CDR3 here is CASSIRRGPQETQYF. The CDR3 nucleotides are TGTGCCAGCAGCATCCGCCGTGGGCCACAAGAGACCCAGTACTTC.

V is TRBV29-1 and J is TRBJ2-1, with TRBD2 identical over 7 bases. CDR1 and CDR2 (germline): SQVTM, ANQGSEA. V gave up 2 bases and J gave up 8 bases; unmatched junction bases: 6. The CDR3 is 13 amino acids. In DNA form, the CDR3 reads TGCAGCGTTGAAAAAGGACTAGTGGATGAGCAGTTCTTC. It yields the protein CSVEKGLVDEQFF.

The rearrangement uses TRBV28 and TRBJ2-7; 9 bases match TRBD2. The CDR3 covers 15 residues. V was clipped by 9 bases and J by 5 bases; unmatched bases: 14. Germline V gene lookup returns CDR1 MDHEN and CDR2 SYDVKM. CDR3 loop: CASCFSGGSRHEQYF. In DNA, the CDR3 is TGTGCCAGTTGCTTTAGCGGGGGAAGTAGACACGAGCAGTACTTC.

The chain carries TRBV18 and TRBJ2-7, with a tentative D call TRBD1 (6 bases). The CDR3 has 14 residues. V was shortened by 0 bases and J by 7 bases, with 13 bases between the two germline ends. Per the germline V gene, CDR1 is KGHSH and CDR2 is LQKENI. This chain's CDR3 is CASSPPSRTDEQYF. CDR3 bases: TGTGCCAGCTCACCACCGTCTAGGACAGATGAGCAGTACTTC.